The 5 T cell receptor beta chains in this list originate from one sample, sequenced in a study of blood T cell repertoires in COVID-19 (dated by TCRdb to 2020 to 2021). The method was the immunoSEQ multiplex PCR assay. Sourced from immuneACCESS, this table was stored by TCRdb with only in-frame sequences that have V and J called. A share of the clones is absent; for the studies checked, an unresolved V gene accounts for under half, and the remainder has no known explanation. The sample table records approximately 20,000 clones; about nine tenths of these occur just once. Of the sample, 6% to 8.5% falls within the top ten clones. The sequencing input was peripheral blood. These receptors were obtained from a human donor in a cohort sampled during active COVID-19.

The chain combines TRBV11-3 with TRBJ2-7; D perhaps matches TRBD2 (6 bases). V was clipped by 3 bases and J by 4 bases, with 10 bases between them. Germline CDR1 SGHNT, CDR2 YENEEA. The CDR3 has 13 amino acids. CDR3 in DNA: TGTGCCAGCAGCTTCGGGGGTGTATACGAGCAGTACTTC. It codes for CASSFGGVYEQYF.

The CDR3 here is CASSQGVRGLLYNEQFF. CDR3 nucleotides: TGCGCCAGCAGCCAAGGAGTCCGAGGACTCTTGTACAATGAGCAGTTCTTC. The gene calls are TRBV4-3 and TRBJ2-1; D is possibly TRBD2 (5 bases). Trimming stripped 1 base from V and 4 bases from J, with 17 bases between. The CDR3 is 17 residues long. The germline gives CDR1 LGHNA, CDR2 YSLEER.

The chain uses TRBV27 and TRBJ2-1; 7 nucleotides line up with TRBD1. Germline values: CDR1 MNHEY, CDR2 SMNVEV (reference sequence). The CDR3 loop spans 12 amino acids. The V gene end was trimmed by 5 bases and the J gene end by 10 bases; junction bases not matched to a gene: 5. The CDR3 loop is CASSMPGQEQFF. CDR3 sequence (DNA): TGTGCCAGCAGTATGCCGGGACAGGAGCAGTTCTTC.

The table lists this clone with a count of one. This chain links TRBV7-3 with TRBJ1-1; unclear D gene. Per germline, CDR1 SGHTA and CDR2 FQGTGA. Trimming cost V 2 bases and J 2 bases, with 6 bases left between them. The CDR3 sequence is 13 residues long. CDR3 sequence: CASSLGQNTEAFF. In nucleotides, the CDR3 is TGTGCCAGCAGCTTAGGGCAAAACACTGAAGCTTTCTTT. The full variable domain, its missing parts supplied by reference TRBV7-3 and TRBJ1-1, is GAGVSQTPSNKVTEKGKYVELRCDPISGHTALYWYRQSLGQGPEFLIYFQGTGAADDSGLPNDRFFAVRPEGSVSTLKIQRTERGDSAVYLCASSLGQNTEAFFGQGTRLTVV.

The CDR3 loop reads CASSSGHLNTEAFF. The CDR3 nucleotides are TGTGCCAGCAGCTCCGGACACCTGAACACTGAAGCTTTCTTT. The genes are TRBV6-5 and TRBJ1-1; D possibly corresponds to TRBD1 (5 bases). The CDR3 length is 14 residues. CDR1 and CDR2 from the germline V gene are MNHEY and SVGAGI. Between the trimmed V and J ends, which lost 6 bases and 0 bases, there was a span of 11 bases.